The 14 T cell receptor beta chains given below trace back to one sample, sequenced in a study of shared clonotypes between healthy human individuals. Profiling relied on immunoSEQ multiplex PCR, and the TCRdb table lists in-frame clones only, not all of them. The table lists around 2.3 million clones, about 94% of them singletons. What was sequenced was naive CD4+ T cells sorted from blood. Documented subset: CD45RA+ positively selected. The receptors derive from a man younger than 35 in good health.

This clone was observed a single time. The chain is built from TRBV28 and TRBJ2-7, with 7 bases fitting TRBD1. V gave up 6 bases and J gave up 5 bases; unmatched junction bases: 10. Germline V CDR1 and CDR2: MDHEN, SYDVKM. This CDR3 has 14 amino acids. CDR3 nucleotides: TGTGCCAGCAGGCCCCGACAGGGATCCAACGAGCAGTACTTC. Translating it yields CASRPRQGSNEQYF.

This chain connects TRBV6-1 to TRBJ1-1; TRBD1 is a possible D gene (5 bases). The V end was cut by 5 bases, the J end by 0 bases, with 13 bases between. The length of the CDR3 is 15 residues. Per germline, CDR1 MNHNS and CDR2 SASEGT. CDR3 nucleotide sequence: TGTGCCAGCAGTACAGTAGGGGAGATGAACACTGAAGCTTTCTTT. Translation: CASSTVGEMNTEAFF.

Comments on this clone: The same CDR3 can be traced to other DNA sequences in this sample. The J gene is TRBJ1-2, the V gene TRBV19; no reliable D call. This CDR3 has 12 amino acids. Germline V gives CDR1 LNHDA, CDR2 SQIVND (reference sequence). Trimming removed 6 bases from V and 8 bases from J, with 13 bases in between. CDR3 protein: CASSPRGSGYTF. CDR3 DNA sequence: TGTGCCAGTAGCCCCCGTGGCTCAGGCTACACCTTC.

This clone was counted a single time. The chain combines TRBV2 with TRBJ2-2; 11 bases line up with TRBD2. The CDR3 covers 16 residues. The V gene end was trimmed by 6 bases and the J gene end by 4 bases; junction bases not matched to a gene: 7. Germline CDR1 and CDR2: SNHLY and FYNNEI. This CDR3 reads CASSQSGLAVTGELFF. The CDR3 nucleotides read TGTGCCAGCAGCCAATCGGGACTAGCGGTCACCGGGGAGCTGTTTTTT.

The chain uses TRBV10-3 and TRBJ1-5; 8 nucleotides match TRBD1. V trimming: 9 bases; J trimming: 7 bases; junction bases outside the gene matches: 8. Germline V CDR1 and CDR2: ENHRY, SYGVKD. The length of the CDR3 is 13 residues. The CDR3 DNA reads as TGTGCCATTCAGGACAGGGATAAGCAGCCCCAGCATTTT. It is translated as CAIQDRDKQPQHF.

This chain links TRBV7-2 with TRBJ2-7; TRBD1 matches at 7 bases. This CDR3 is built from 13 residues. The V gene's germline CDR1 is SGHTA and CDR2 FQGNSA. The ends lost 5 bases at V and 1 base at J; junction bases unmatched: 2. CDR3 nucleotide sequence: TGTGCCAGCAGCGCCAGGGGGTCCTACGAGCAGTACTTC. It yields the protein CASSARGSYEQYF.

The chain combines TRBV2 with TRBJ1-5; unclear D gene. CDR1 and CDR2 from the germline V gene are SNHLY and FYNNEI. V lost 6 bases and J lost 7, with 4 bases in between. This CDR3 region has 10 residues. CDR3 loop: CASRGQPQHF. The CDR3 region has the DNA TGTGCCAGCAGGGGACAGCCCCAGCATTTT.

This clone was picked up one time. This chain connects TRBV27 to TRBJ2-7; 8 nucleotides line up with TRBD1. Germline assignment: CDR1 MNHEY and CDR2 SMNVEV (reference sequence). The CDR3 covers 14 residues. Germline trimming cut 5 bases from V and 4 bases from J; bases unmatched to any gene: 7. The CDR3: CASSPTGERYEQYF. In DNA, the CDR3 is TGTGCCAGCAGTCCGACAGGGGAGCGTTACGAGCAGTACTTC.

This sequence joins TRBV28 and TRBJ1-2; D is undetermined. The CDR3 runs 15 residues. CDR1 and CDR2 from the germline V gene are MDHEN and SYDVKM. With 1 base removed from V and 3 bases from J, the gap between germline ends came to 12 bases. As DNA, the CDR3 is TGTGCCAGCAGTTTATCGGGGTTCAGTGACTATGGCTACACCTTC. Translated: CASSLSGFSDYGYTF.

In this sample, this clone turned up a few times. The chain carries TRBV28 and TRBJ1-5, with D perhaps TRBD1 (5 bases). This CDR3 region has 14 residues. Germline CDR1 MDHEN, CDR2 SYDVKM. Trimming cost V 8 bases and J 0 bases, with 11 bases left between them. CDR3 sequence reads: CASSGRYSNQPQHF. The CDR3 nucleotides are TGTGCCAGCTCGGGGCGGTATAGCAATCAGCCCCAGCATTTT. The full variable domain, with the rest looked up from reference TRBV28 and TRBJ1-5, is DVKVTQSSRYLVKRTGEKVFLECVQDMDHENMFWYRQDPGLGLRLIYFSYDVKMKEKGDIPEGYSVSREKKERFSLILESASTNQTSMYLCASSGRYSNQPQHFGDGTRLSIL.

As regards this clone: The sample holds other DNA sequences that translate to the same CDR3. V is TRBV6-1 and J is TRBJ1-2; the D gene is possibly TRBD1 (5 bases). The CDR3 is 13 residues long. V lost 3 bases to trimming and J lost 5 bases, with 10 bases between them. The V gene's germline CDR1 is MNHNS and CDR2 SASEGT. The CDR3, as DNA: TGTGCCAGCAGTGAGGGGGGAAGTTATGGCTACACCTTC. It translates to CASSEGGSYGYTF.

V gene TRBV2 combines with J gene TRBJ1-2; D not certain. In germline, CDR1 is SNHLY, CDR2 FYNNEI. This CDR3 spans 12 amino acids. Deletions cut 4 bases from V and 8 bases from J, with 11 bases between. In DNA form, the CDR3 reads TGTGCCAGCAGTGTAGAAGCGGGCGGCTACACCTTC. Protein sequence: CASSVEAGGYTF.

The rearrangement uses TRBV4-3 and TRBJ1-4; no reliable D call. This CDR3 has 15 amino acids. Trimming stripped 4 bases from V and 2 bases from J, with 11 bases between. Germline CDR1 is LGHNA and CDR2 is YSLEER. The CDR3 sequence: CASSRVIGTNEKLFF. The CDR3 DNA reads TGCGCCAGCAGCCGGGTTATCGGGACTAATGAAAAACTGTTTTTT.

The V and J genes are TRBV5-1 and TRBJ2-3; 8 bases agree with TRBD1. Looked up from germline, CDR1 is SGHRS and CDR2 is YFSETQ. V gave up 5 bases and J gave up 3 bases; unmatched junction bases: 8. This CDR3 is 15 amino acids long. Here the CDR3 DNA reads TGCGCCAGCAGACTTGGACAGGGTAGGACAGATACGCAGTATTTT. It is translated as CASRLGQGRTDTQYF.